These 32 T cell receptor beta chains share one sample of origin, sequenced in a study of T cell responses to AZD1222 COVID-19 vaccine. Only in-frame clones appear in the TCRdb table, and some are missing; sequencing was by immunoSEQ multiplex PCR. This sample has some 200,000 clones, with roughly 91% found just once. The sequencing used peripheral blood, collected on day 0 of MenACWY control vaccination. Source of these receptors: an adult in good health.

The chain uses TRBV19 and TRBJ2-7; D unresolved. From germline, CDR1 is LNHDA and CDR2 SQIVND (reference sequence). The length of the CDR3 is 14 residues. Deletions cut 6 bases from V and 1 base from J, with 13 bases between. The CDR3 reads CASSTAETSYEQYF. As DNA, the CDR3 is TGTGCCAGTAGCACCGCCGAGACATCCTACGAGCAGTACTTC.

The chain carries TRBV25-1 and TRBJ1-6, with D hard to call. Trimming cost V 3 bases and J 0 bases, with 6 bases left between them. Germline CDR1 is MGHDK and CDR2 is SYGVNS. The CDR3 is made up of 15 amino acids. CDR3 sequence reads: CASSDRRSYNSPLHF. CDR3 in DNA: TGTGCCAGCAGTGACAGACGCTCCTATAATTCACCCCTCCACTTT.

This chain links TRBV3-1 (or the pseudogene TRBV3-2) with TRBJ2-7; possible D gene TRBD2, 5 bases. V was trimmed by 0 bases and J by 2 bases, leaving 14 bases between them. The CDR3 spans 16 residues. From germline, CDR1 is LGHDT and CDR2 YNNKEL (reference sequence). For the CDR3, the DNA is TGTGCCAGCAGCCAAGAAGGGATGGACTGGACCTACGAGCAGTACTTC. This translates into CASSQEGMDWTYEQYF.

This clone has a single count. This chain connects TRBV6-5 to TRBJ1-5, with D tentatively TRBD1 (5 bases). CDR1 is MNHEY and CDR2 is SVGAGI in the germline V gene. Trimming pared 0 bases from V and 6 bases from J, leaving 12 bases between. The CDR3 spans 15 residues. The CDR3 coding sequence is TGTGCCAGCAGTTACTCGCTGGGTGGGGGTCAGCCCCAGCATTTT. Protein: CASSYSLGGGQPQHF.

The chain employs TRBV7-9 and TRBJ2-1; 9 nucleotides match TRBD2. J was trimmed by 4 bases and V by 2 bases; bases with no gene match: 3. This CDR3 spans 15 amino acids. Per germline, CDR1 SEHNR and CDR2 FQNEAQ (reference sequence). The CDR3 nucleotides read TGTGCCAGCAGCTTATATCTAGCGGGGTACAATGAGCAGTTCTTC. Encoded protein: CASSLYLAGYNEQFF.

The chain recombines TRBV9 with TRBJ1-1, with D perhaps TRBD1 (5 bases). Per germline, CDR1 SGDLS and CDR2 YYNGEE. The CDR3 extends over 14 amino acids. V gave up 4 bases and J gave up 6 bases, with 16 bases separating them. CDR3 nucleotide sequence: TGTGCCAGCAGCCGCGGGAGGGGTCGCGCTGAAGCTTTCTTT. Translated: CASSRGRGRAEAFF.

This chain links TRBV19 with TRBJ2-7; 7 nucleotides line up with TRBD1. Germline trimming cut 5 bases from V and 2 bases from J; bases unmatched to any gene: 6. This CDR3 has 14 residues. The V gene's germline CDR1 is LNHDA and CDR2 SQIVND (reference sequence). The CDR3 is CASSFTGAPYEQYF. CDR3 DNA: TGTGCCAGTAGTTTTACAGGGGCGCCCTACGAGCAGTACTTC.

The rearrangement uses TRBV18 and TRBJ1-6; D uncertain. V lost 1 base to trimming and J lost 8 bases, with 12 bases between them. Germline V lookup: CDR1 KGHSH, CDR2 LQKENI. This CDR3 contains 15 residues. The CDR3 nucleotides read TGTGCCAGCTCACCACTCGGAAAGGGAGATTCACCCCTCCACTTT. Amino acids: CASSPLGKGDSPLHF.

V is TRBV9 and J is TRBJ2-7, with D possibly being TRBD1 (7 bases). Trimming took 0 bases from V and 6 from J, leaving 10 bases between them. In germline, CDR1 is SGDLS, CDR2 YYNGEE. The CDR3 has 13 amino acids. In DNA form, the CDR3 reads TGTGCCAGCAGCGTAGGACAGGGAGGCGAGCAGTACTTC. Its translation: CASSVGQGGEQYF.

This clone was counted a single time. The J gene is TRBJ2-3, the V gene TRBV30, with no clear D. This CDR3 is built from 13 residues. In germline, CDR1 is GTSNPN, CDR2 SVGIG (reference sequence). V gave up 0 bases and J gave up 8 bases, with 12 bases separating them. Here the CDR3 reads CAWSVGNPGTQYF. The CDR3 DNA reads as TGTGCCTGGAGTGTTGGAAACCCTGGTACGCAGTATTTT.

The V and J genes are TRBV3-1 (or the pseudogene TRBV3-2) and TRBJ1-3; weak D call: TRBD1 (6 bases). Trimming shortened V by 5 bases and J by 2 bases, and 10 bases separated the two germline ends. The CDR3 covers 14 residues. The germline gives CDR1 LGHDT, CDR2 YNNKEL (reference sequence). This CDR3 reads CASSFWTAGNTIYF. The CDR3 DNA sequence: TGTGCCAGCAGCTTCTGGACAGCTGGAAACACCATATATTTT.

The J gene is TRBJ2-2, the V gene TRBV5-1, with 12 bases that match TRBD2. The V and J ends lost 0 bases and 5 bases, in that order; junction bases with no gene match: 8. This CDR3 spans 18 amino acids. Germline loops: CDR1 SGHRS, CDR2 YFSETQ. The CDR3 DNA reads as TGCGCCAGCAGCTTGGGACTAGCGGGGGACGGAAGAACCGGGGAGCTGTTTTTT. It is translated as CASSLGLAGDGRTGELFF.

The V call is TRBV27, the J call TRBJ1-5; TRBD1 might be the D (6 bases). Per the germline V gene, CDR1 is MNHEY and CDR2 is SMNVEV (reference sequence). Trimming pared 3 bases from V and 1 base from J, leaving 10 bases between. The CDR3 totals 15 residues. The CDR3 here is CASSLGTSSNQPQHF. CDR3 bases: TGTGCCAGCAGTTTGGGGACAAGCAGCAATCAGCCCCAGCATTTT.

This chain links TRBV18 with TRBJ1-2; 7 positions match TRBD1. CDR3 length: 14 amino acids. V lost 6 bases to trimming and J lost 3 bases; unmatched junction nucleotides: 7. Germline V CDR1 and CDR2: KGHSH, LQKENI. CDR3 sequence (DNA): TGTGCCAGCTCGTCCGGACAGGATTACTATGGCTACACCTTC. This gives the protein CASSSGQDYYGYTF.

The chain carries TRBV27 and TRBJ2-3, with D perhaps matching TRBD1 (5 bases). The CDR3 totals 16 residues. Germline assignment: CDR1 MNHEY and CDR2 SMNVEV (reference sequence). The V gene lost 2 bases and the J gene lost 3 bases, with 15 bases spanning the gap. CDR3 protein: CASSLGASTWTDTQYF. The DNA for the CDR3 is TGTGCCAGCAGTTTAGGGGCCTCTACGTGGACAGATACGCAGTATTTT.

The V and J genes are TRBV27 and TRBJ1-6, with TRBD1 as a possible D gene (5 bases). Germline lookup yields CDR1 MNHEY and CDR2 SMNVEV (reference sequence). The CDR3 runs 14 residues. Trimming pared 1 base from V and 12 bases from J, leaving 13 bases between. The DNA of the CDR3 is TGTGCCAGCAGTTTATTAACGGGGGGGATACCCCTCCACTTT. Translated: CASSLLTGGIPLHF.

The chain couples TRBV11-2 to TRBJ2-3; TRBD2 agrees at 7 bases. This CDR3 contains 17 residues. The junction had 11 bases not matched to a gene; V was cut back by 0 bases and J by 5 bases. Per germline, CDR1 SGHAT and CDR2 FQNNGV. DNA of the CDR3: TGTGCCAGCAGCTTAGACCCCGTCGGGAGGAGGGGAGATACGCAGTATTTT. Translation gives CASSLDPVGRRGDTQYF.

The chain carries TRBV5-1 and TRBJ1-5, with 7 bases that match TRBD1. Trimming at V came to 4 bases and at J to 2 bases, leaving 3 bases not matched to a gene. CDR3 size: 14 residues. CDR1 and CDR2 (germline): SGHRS, YFSETQ. The CDR3: CASSRGQGNQPQHF. The CDR3, as DNA: TGCGCCAGCAGCCGAGGACAGGGCAATCAGCCCCAGCATTTT. Looking up the rest from reference TRBV5-1 and TRBJ1-5 gives the full variable domain: KAGVTQTPRYLIKTRGQQVTLSCSPISGHRSVSWYQQTPGQGLQFLFEYFSETQRNKGNFPGRFSGRQFSNSRSEMNVSTLELGDSALYLCASSRGQGNQPQHFGDGTRLSIL.

The chain employs TRBV25-1 and TRBJ2-7; D not certain. Germline CDR1 and CDR2: MGHDK and SYGVNS. The CDR3 runs 14 residues. V was shortened by 6 bases and J by 4 bases, with 16 bases between the two germline ends. DNA of the CDR3: TGTGCCAGCAGCGGATCGAGGCCTTTATACGAGCAGTACTTC. It specifies CASSGSRPLYEQYF.

The chain joins TRBV28 to TRBJ2-7; 7 bases line up with TRBD1. CDR3 size: 15 residues. Germline values: CDR1 MDHEN, CDR2 SYDVKM. V lost 7 bases, J lost 2 bases, and 11 bases stayed unmatched. The CDR3 DNA reads TGTGCCAGCACCCTGGGCCGACAGGGTCCCTACGAGCAGTACTTC. This gives the protein CASTLGRQGPYEQYF.

Details on this clone: This CDR3 is also generated by other DNA sequences in the sample. The chain couples TRBV5-1 to TRBJ1-1; 7 bases match TRBD1. Germline values: CDR1 SGHRS, CDR2 YFSETQ. The CDR3 spans 14 residues. V shed 4 bases and J 1 base; nucleotides not matched to a gene: 4. CDR3 protein: CASSPGTANTEAFF. CDR3 sequence (DNA): TGCGCCAGCAGCCCCGGGACAGCGAACACTGAAGCTTTCTTT.

The chain carries TRBV5-1 and TRBJ1-2, with 7 bases aligning to TRBD1. The CDR3 extends over 16 amino acids. From germline, CDR1 is SGHRS and CDR2 YFSETQ. V lost 0 bases and J lost 9; bases outside the gene matches: 14. The CDR3 nucleotides are TGCGCCAGCAGCTTGGCCCGGACAGGCGGCCCCAGCAGCTACACCTTC. The encoded protein is CASSLARTGGPSSYTF.

V and J are TRBV19 and TRBJ2-7, with 11 bases identical to TRBD2. Trimming removed 5 bases from V and 0 bases from J; junction bases left unmatched: 9. Germline V lookup: CDR1 LNHDA, CDR2 SQIVND (reference sequence). CDR3 length: 17 residues. CDR3 sequence (DNA): TGTGCCAGTAGTTCCACTCTTAGCGGGGGGGCCTCCTACGAGCAGTACTTC. Amino acid sequence: CASSSTLSGGASYEQYF.

The CDR3 DNA reads TGTGCCAGCAACGGACAGGGGAGGACTGAAGCTTTCTTT. This encodes CASNGQGRTEAFF. This chain connects TRBV3-1 (or the pseudogene TRBV3-2) to TRBJ1-1, with 9 bases identical to TRBD1. The CDR3 has 13 amino acids. CDR1 is LGHDT, CDR2 YNNKEL, per germline (reference sequence). With V trimmed by 7 bases and J by 5 bases, 5 bases remained unmatched.

The rearrangement uses TRBV30 and TRBJ1-2, with a possible D match to TRBD1 (6 bases). The CDR3 runs 13 residues. V lost 0 bases, J lost 7 bases, and 12 bases lay in between. Germline V gene lookup returns CDR1 GTSNPN and CDR2 SVGIG (reference sequence). The chain's CDR3 is CAWSVQSRGGYTF. CDR3 bases: TGTGCCTGGAGTGTACAGTCCAGGGGTGGCTACACCTTC. Complete variable domain (other parts from reference TRBV30 and TRBJ1-2): SQTIHQWPATLVQPVGSPLSLECTVEGTSNPNLYWYRQAAGRGLQLLFYSVGIGQISSEVPQNLSASRPQDRQFILSSKKLLLSDSGFYLCAWSVQSRGGYTFGSGTRLTVV.

The chain links TRBV6-5 to TRBJ1-6; 8 bases map to TRBD1. The V gene's germline CDR1 is MNHEY and CDR2 SVGAGI. The CDR3 contains 15 residues. V lost 10 bases and J lost 6; bases outside the gene matches: 11. CDR3 nucleotides: TGTGCCACCCAATGGACAGGGTCGGCTAATTCACCCCTCCACTTT. This translates into CATQWTGSANSPLHF.

V usage is TRBV25-1 and J usage is TRBJ1-3; D call uncertain. From germline, CDR1 is MGHDK and CDR2 SYGVNS. This CDR3 is built from 16 residues. With 1 base removed from V and 0 bases from J, the gap between germline ends came to 10 bases. The CDR3 is CASSELSRISGNTIYF. CDR3 DNA: TGTGCCAGCAGTGAATTAAGCCGGATCTCTGGAAACACCATATATTTT.

The CDR3, as DNA: TGTGCCAGCAGTCTAGGACGCCCGGCCCAGCATTTT. Translated, it gives CASSLGRPAQHF. This rearrangement joins TRBV6-6 to TRBJ1-5; D uncertain. V was cut by 5 bases and J by 11 bases, with 13 bases left in between. The CDR3 has 12 residues. Germline V CDR1 and CDR2: MNHNY, SVGAGI (reference sequence).

The gene calls are TRBV7-8 and TRBJ2-3; D gene unclear. CDR1 and CDR2 from the germline V gene are SGHVS and FQNEAQ. Trimming took 5 bases from V and 2 from J, leaving 5 bases between them. The CDR3 totals 12 residues. Here the CDR3 DNA reads TGTGCCAGCAGCCTATTCACAGATACGCAGTATTTT. Translating gives CASSLFTDTQYF.

J is TRBJ2-6 and V is TRBV3-1 (or the pseudogene TRBV3-2), with 7 nucleotides matching TRBD1. Unmatched junction bases numbered 6, after V lost 3 bases and J lost 4 bases. Germline assignment: CDR1 LGHDT and CDR2 YNNKEL (reference sequence). The CDR3 contains 16 residues. The DNA of the CDR3 is TGTGCCAGCAGCCAGTTTACAGGGGTAGGGGCCAACGTCCTGACTTTC. Amino acids: CASSQFTGVGANVLTF.

The chain employs TRBV2 and TRBJ2-5; 7 bases line up with TRBD2. Germline V lookup: CDR1 SNHLY, CDR2 FYNNEI. The CDR3 spans 14 residues. J lost 5 bases, V lost 3 bases, and 6 bases had no gene match. Written as DNA, the CDR3 is TGTGCCAGCAGTGATGAGGGTAGCGGGGAGACCCAGTACTTC. As protein: CASSDEGSGETQYF.

The chain employs TRBV5-1 and TRBJ2-3, with 7 positions matching TRBD2. The CDR3 is made up of 18 amino acids. Germline V gene sequence: CDR1 SGHRS, CDR2 YFSETQ. Losses at the gene ends were 3 bases for V and 5 bases for J; bases not matched to a gene: 18. The DNA for the CDR3 is TGCGCCAGCAGCTCGGGGACTGCCGCTAGCGGAAAAAGAGATACGCAGTATTTT. Translating it yields CASSSGTAASGKRDTQYF.